The clone carrying this T cell receptor (beta chain) has only one observation. Looked up from germline, CDR1 is SEHNR and CDR2 is FQNEAQ (reference sequence). V was pared by 0 bases and J by 2 bases, with 3 bases of the junction left unmatched. The CDR3 contains 17 residues. In the original processing: Estimation of nucleated cell counts relied on the amplification of reference gene primers. Measured with immunoSEQ multiplex PCR; TCRdb has only the in-frame clones, and not every one. V, J and clone size were drawn from that table, and D and trimming were deduced from the DNA. The profile shows roughly 260,000 clones, roughly nine tenths of them singletons. The data were taken from a study of blood T cell repertoires in COVID-19. Study at large: PBMCs, B-cell-depleted T cells, or T cells were the source of the cDNA or gDNA that made up the material.

This TCR derives from a man aged 40-50 years who had recovered from COVID-19. The chain recombines TRBV7-9 with TRBJ2-1; 11 bases fit TRBD1. The source material was peripheral blood. The CDR3 DNA sequence: TGTGCCAGCAGCTTAGCGTTGGGACAGGGGGCCTACAATGAGCAGTTCTTC. The encoded protein is CASSLALGQGAYNEQFF.